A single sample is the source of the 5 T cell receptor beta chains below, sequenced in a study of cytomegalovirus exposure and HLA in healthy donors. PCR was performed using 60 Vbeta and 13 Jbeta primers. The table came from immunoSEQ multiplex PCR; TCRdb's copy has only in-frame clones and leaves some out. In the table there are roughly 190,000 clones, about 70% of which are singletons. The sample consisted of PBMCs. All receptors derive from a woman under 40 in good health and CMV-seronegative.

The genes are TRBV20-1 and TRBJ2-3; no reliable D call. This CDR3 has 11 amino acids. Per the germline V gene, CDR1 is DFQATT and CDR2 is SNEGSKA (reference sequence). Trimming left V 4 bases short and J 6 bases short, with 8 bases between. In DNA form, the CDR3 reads TGCAGTGCTATGGGCATTGATACGCAGTATTTT. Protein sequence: CSAMGIDTQYF.

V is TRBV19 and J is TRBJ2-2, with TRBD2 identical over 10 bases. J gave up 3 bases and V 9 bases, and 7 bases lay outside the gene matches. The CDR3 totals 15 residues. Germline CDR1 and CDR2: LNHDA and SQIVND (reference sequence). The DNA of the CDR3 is TGTGCCAGCAATAGCGGGAGGTGGGACACCGGGGAGCTGTTTTTT. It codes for CASNSGRWDTGELFF.

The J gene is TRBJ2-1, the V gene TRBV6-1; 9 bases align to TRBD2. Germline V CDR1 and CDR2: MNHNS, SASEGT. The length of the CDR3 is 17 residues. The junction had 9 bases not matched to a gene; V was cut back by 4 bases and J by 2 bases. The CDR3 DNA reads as TGTGCCAGCAGTGCAAGCTCTAGCGGGATGACCTACAATGAGCAGTTCTTC. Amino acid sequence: CASSASSSGMTYNEQFF.

The CDR3 DNA follows: TGTGCCAGCAGTTTGAAGGGGATCGGCTACGAGCAGTACTTC. It translates to CASSLKGIGYEQYF. The chain combines TRBV27 with TRBJ2-5, with D perhaps TRBD1 (5 bases). The last part of the DNA fits TRBJ2-7 better; the J call may be wrong. The CDR3 runs 14 residues. The germline V gene has CDR1 MNHEY and CDR2 SMNVEV (reference sequence).

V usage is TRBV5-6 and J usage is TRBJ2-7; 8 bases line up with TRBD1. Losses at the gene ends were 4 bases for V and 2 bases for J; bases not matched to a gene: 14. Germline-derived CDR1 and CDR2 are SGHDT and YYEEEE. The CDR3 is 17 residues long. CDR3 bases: TGTGCCAGCAGCCGCCCGATTGGACAGGGCCTCGCCTACGAGCAGTACTTC. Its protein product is CASSRPIGQGLAYEQYF.